Listed below are T cell receptor beta chains from one sample, sequenced in a study of T-cell memory formation after mild COVID-19. TCRdb passed the 5' RACE reads through MiXCR, listing each CDR3 protein once. Of approximately 430,000 distinct CDR3 sequences listed, 20% to 25% are singletons. The specimen sequenced was PBMCs or a T cell subset sorted from them (not recorded which). These TCRs come from an adult woman who had mild COVID-19 (a few samples of this study predate the infection). Cell type and time point are not known. Both conserved end residues are trimmed from each CDR3. A D gene is named only where the DNA matches it firmly. Not all rows give a size; the values are once, few, many and, for expanded clones, a class.

v_call,d_call,clone_size,cdr3_aa
TRBV29-1,NA,few,SVEKDGPSSYNEQF
TRBV11-2,TRBD1,NA,ASSLQGARSLNEQF
TRBV7-9,NA,NA,ASRRVIYDGYT
TRBV5-5,NA,NA,ASSFDPGRGVTEAF
TRBV6-5,NA,few,ASSRGNSGNGYT
TRBV11-2,TRBD2,NA,ASSLVSGRAAYNEQF
TRBV30,NA,few,AWSVLGASSGANVLT
TRBV7-3,NA,NA,ASSFLRQRNSPLH
TRBV5-1,TRBD1,few,ASSLDGTGWDRFFYGYT
TRBV7-9,NA,many,ASSSGGNEQF
TRBV5-5,NA,NA,ASSLSTSHEQF
TRBV7-2,TRBD2,NA,ASSFRSSGSRGYNEQF
TRBV12-3/TRBV12-4,TRBD2,few,ASSPFGGAYNEQF
TRBV20-1,TRBD1,many,SAPPVPGQGLEGYT
TRBV29-1,NA,NA,SVGPGSGANVLT
TRBV10-3,NA,NA,ATGGGRDTEAF
TRBV6-5,TRBD1,few,ASRKTGGGNQPQH
TRBV12-3/TRBV12-4,TRBD1,NA,ASRRTGEVDGYT
TRBV11-2,TRBD1,NA,ASSSQAKDRGRGEQF
TRBV6-2/TRBV6-3,NA,NA,ASSPAEKQY
TRBV9,TRBD2,NA,ASSVAGGGNEQF
TRBV12-3/TRBV12-4,NA,many,ASSLSETQY
TRBV7-7,NA,many,ASSLGLNEYEQY
TRBV10-3,NA,NA,AISEGGFSQPQH
TRBV4-3,NA,NA,ASSQDRRVGEQF
TRBV5-1,NA,NA,ASSIGRTYTDTQY
TRBV12-3/TRBV12-4,NA,NA,ASSSRLGHEQY
TRBV5-1,NA,few,ASSYDATSTDTQY
TRBV12-3/TRBV12-4,TRBD2,NA,ASRPMGLAFSGTQY
TRBV7-3,TRBD1,few,ASSQGAEAF
TRBV6-5,TRBD1,few,ASSPRPPRQGGYEQY
TRBV7-2,TRBD2,few,ASSTGTNRETQY
TRBV12-5,NA,NA,ASGPDLRATSTLANYGYT
TRBV28,TRBD1,few,ASSLSGGDTEAF
TRBV24-1,NA,few,ATSGLATHGNEQF
TRBV15,NA,NA,ATSRDAVGGTQY
TRBV5-6,NA,few,ASSQRGGWSTEAF
TRBV5-1,NA,many,ASSLASTLYNEQF
TRBV7-2,NA,few,ASSLGRNYEQY
TRBV7-2,NA,NA,ASRRGGPMNTEAF
TRBV10-3,TRBD1,few,AIGQGATEAF
TRBV29-1,NA,once,SVVTGGPDKAF
TRBV12-3/TRBV12-4,NA,many,ASSLGRTNYGYT
TRBV29-1,TRBD1,NA,SVMRTGNYEQY
TRBV29-1,NA,few,SAVDVDGYT
TRBV7-9,TRBD2,many,ASSPRPAQRGGLSEY
TRBV12-3/TRBV12-4,TRBD2,few,ASSSSGGAYEQF
TRBV10-3,TRBD2,few,AISEWFTSGGIQY
TRBV5-1,TRBD2,few,ASSLESGGRQETQY
TRBV20-1,TRBD2,few,SARGTNQYNEQF
TRBV7-2,TRBD1,few,ASSKGQGPDT
TRBV18,NA,NA,ASSPATSFDEQF